This note documents a single T cell receptor (beta chain) sequence. Its antigen remains unknown. The data derive from a study of PD-1 blockade in classical Hodgkin lymphoma. CDR3 length: 15 residues. Trimming took off 3 bases at V and 9 bases at J, with 18 bases between the two ends. Germline-derived CDR1 and CDR2 are ENHRY and SYGVKD. Time point denoted: newly diagnosed, previously untreated cHL patient sample. Magnetic negative selection of thawed PBMCs was the method by which CD4+ T cells were purified. The study, taken as a whole, reports: Newly diagnosed patients were reported to start with lower TCR diversity than healthy donors.

TCRdb's copy holds only in-frame clones and misses some; the assay was immunoSEQ multiplex PCR. This sample has under 40,000 clones, with 88% found just once. The chain couples TRBV10-3 to TRBJ2-1, with D perhaps matching TRBD2 (6 bases). The sequencing sample was made of CD4+ T cells from blood. This clonotype originated in a human donor with classical Hodgkin lymphoma. DNA for the CDR3: TGTGCCATCAGTGATTCACCTGATCTAGCGACTGAGCAGTTCTTC. Translating gives CAISDSPDLATEQFF.